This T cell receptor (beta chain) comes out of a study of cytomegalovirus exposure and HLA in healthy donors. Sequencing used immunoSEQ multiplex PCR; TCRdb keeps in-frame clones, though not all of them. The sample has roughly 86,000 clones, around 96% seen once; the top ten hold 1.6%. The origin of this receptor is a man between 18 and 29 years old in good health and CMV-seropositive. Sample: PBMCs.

In DNA form, the CDR3 reads TGTGCCATCACCCAGGGGCTGAGCTCTGGAAACACCATATATTTT. Translation gives CAITQGLSSGNTIYF. V gene TRBV10-3 combines with J gene TRBJ1-3, with a tentative D call TRBD1 (6 bases). Between the trimmed V and J ends, which lost 7 bases and 0 bases, there was a span of 13 bases. This CDR3 has 15 amino acids. Germline V gene lookup returns CDR1 ENHRY and CDR2 SYGVKD.